The 2 T cell receptor beta chains reported below all come from one sample, sequenced in a study of T cells in localized non-small cell lung cancer. Generated by immunoSEQ multiplex PCR, the TCRdb table keeps only in-frame clones and is missing some. Here the sample spans some 25,000 clones, 80% to 95% being singletons. This material consisted of peripheral blood, taken before any cancer treatment. Source of these receptors: a woman aged 35 to 70 with stage I lung adenocarcinoma.

A word on this clone: Sequence at one end of the junction differs from germline and may be a read error. The chain employs TRBV27 and TRBJ1-1; D possibly corresponds to TRBD1 (6 bases). The V gene's germline CDR1 is MNHEY and CDR2 SMNVEV (reference sequence). The CDR3 contains 13 residues. The CDR3 bases are TGTACCAGCAGCCGACAGGAGGGCACTGAAGCTTTCTTT. As protein: CTSSRQEGTEAFF.

The J gene is TRBJ2-7, the V gene TRBV2, with 11 bases matching TRBD2. V lost 7 bases to trimming and J lost 4 bases; unmatched junction nucleotides: 6. This CDR3 has 14 amino acids. Looked up from germline, CDR1 is SNHLY and CDR2 is FYNNEI. CDR3: CASISGRAPYEQYF. The CDR3 region has the DNA TGTGCCAGCATTAGCGGGAGGGCCCCTTACGAGCAGTACTTC.